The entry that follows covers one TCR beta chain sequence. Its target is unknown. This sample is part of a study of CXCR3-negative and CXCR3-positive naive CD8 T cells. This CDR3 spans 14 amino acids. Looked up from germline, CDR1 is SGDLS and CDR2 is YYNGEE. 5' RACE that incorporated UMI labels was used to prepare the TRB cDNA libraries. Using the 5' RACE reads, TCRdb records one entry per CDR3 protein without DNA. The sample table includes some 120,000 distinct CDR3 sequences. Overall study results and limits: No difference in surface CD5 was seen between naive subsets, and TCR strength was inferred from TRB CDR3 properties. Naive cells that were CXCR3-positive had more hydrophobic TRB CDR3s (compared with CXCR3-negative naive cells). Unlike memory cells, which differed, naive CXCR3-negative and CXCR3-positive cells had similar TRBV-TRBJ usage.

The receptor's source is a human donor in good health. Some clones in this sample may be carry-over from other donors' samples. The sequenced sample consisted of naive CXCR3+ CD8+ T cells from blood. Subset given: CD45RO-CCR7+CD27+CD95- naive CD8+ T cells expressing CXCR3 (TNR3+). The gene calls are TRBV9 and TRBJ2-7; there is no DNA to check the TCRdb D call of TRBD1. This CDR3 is CASSERGHSYEQYF.